The 27 T cell receptor beta chains below all came from one sample that was sequenced in a study of cytomegalovirus exposure and HLA in healthy donors. The PCR had 60 Vbeta and 13 Jbeta primers. The data were produced by immunoSEQ multiplex PCR, yet TCRdb's version contains in-frame clones alone and is incomplete. This table lists under 70,000 clones. Sample: PBMCs. The receptor source for this set is a female donor in good health and CMV-seropositive.

The chain recombines TRBV25-1 with TRBJ1-4; TRBD1 aligns across 10 bases. J lost 8 bases, V lost 6 bases, and 9 bases had no gene match. This CDR3 region has 15 residues. Germline CDR1 MGHDK, CDR2 SYGVNS. CDR3 DNA sequence: TGTGCCAGCAGCGACGGGACAGGGGCTGGCGAAAAACTGTTTTTT. This sequence encodes CASSDGTGAGEKLFF.

The chain couples TRBV5-4 to TRBJ2-1; D is ambiguous. Trimming took 0 bases from V and 10 from J, leaving 8 bases between them. Germline V lookup: CDR1 SGHNT, CDR2 YYREEE (reference sequence). CDR3 length equals 12 residues. CDR3 region: CASSLDRVEQFF. DNA for the CDR3: TGTGCCAGCAGCTTGGATCGGGTAGAGCAGTTCTTC.

For the CDR3, the DNA is TGTGCCAGCAGCTTAGTTTCGGGTTCCTACAATGAGCAGTTCTTC. Its translation: CASSLVSGSYNEQFF. The V call is TRBV7-2, the J call TRBJ2-1; D not certain. The CDR3 has 15 residues. Germline values: CDR1 SGHTA, CDR2 FQGNSA. V was clipped by 1 base and J by 1 base, with 8 bases between them. Filled out from reference TRBV7-2 and TRBJ2-1, the complete variable domain reads GAGVSQSPSNKVTEKGKDVELRCDPISGHTALYWYRQSLGQGLEFLIYFQGNSAPDKSGLPSDRFSAERTGGSVSTLTIQRTQQEDSAVYLCASSLVSGSYNEQFFGPGTRLTVL.

This chain uses TRBV28 with TRBJ1-1; D may be TRBD1 (5 bases). V was pared by 5 bases and J by 4 bases, with 11 bases between. CDR3 length: 13 amino acids. Germline-derived CDR1 and CDR2 are MDHEN and SYDVKM. The CDR3 DNA reads TGTGCCAGCAGTCCTCTCGGGGGCACTGAAGCTTTCTTT. Its translation: CASSPLGGTEAFF.

This rearrangement joins TRBV28 to TRBJ2-2, with unresolved D. CDR1 and CDR2 from the germline V gene are MDHEN and SYDVKM. The ends were cut back, 4 bases at V and 0 bases at J, with 6 bases in the middle. The CDR3 covers 14 residues. The CDR3, as DNA: TGTGCCAGCAGTTCCACTACGAACACCGGGGAGCTGTTTTTT. Translation gives CASSSTTNTGELFF.

The chain couples TRBV7-8 to TRBJ1-1; weak D call: TRBD1 (6 bases). This CDR3 comprises 14 residues. Trimming took off 5 bases at V and 6 bases at J, with 16 bases between the two ends. CDR1 SGHVS and CDR2 FQNEAQ come from the germline V gene. The CDR3 DNA follows: TGTGCCAGCAGCATTGGGACATTAAACGCTGAAGCTTTCTTT. Residues: CASSIGTLNAEAFF.

The chain employs TRBV5-1 and TRBJ2-1; D perhaps matches TRBD2 (6 bases). V was shortened by 2 bases and J by 9 bases, with 15 bases between the two germline ends. The CDR3 contains 14 residues. Germline CDR1 and CDR2: SGHRS and YFSETQ. The CDR3 nucleotides are TGCGCCAGCAGCTTATTGACTAGTGCTGTTGAGCAGTTCTTC. It codes for CASSLLTSAVEQFF.

V usage is TRBV29-1 and J usage is TRBJ2-7; 10 nucleotides match TRBD1. Germline CDR1 is SQVTM and CDR2 is ANQGSEA. V dropped 5 bases and J dropped 2; count of bases not matched to a gene: 6. The CDR3 extends over 14 amino acids. The CDR3 region has the DNA TGCAGCGTTAGTCAAGGGACAGGGGCCTACGAGCAGTACTTC. This encodes CSVSQGTGAYEQYF.

This sequence joins TRBV7-9 and TRBJ1-4, with D perhaps TRBD1 (5 bases). V was shortened by 1 base and J by 8 bases, with 11 bases between the two germline ends. CDR1 is SEHNR and CDR2 is FQNEAQ in the germline V gene (reference sequence). The CDR3 runs to 14 residues. CDR3 coding DNA: TGTGCCAGCAGCTTAGAAATCGGGGGGGAAAAACTGTTTTTT. It encodes CASSLEIGGEKLFF.

The chain has TRBV4-1 and TRBJ2-1, with 7 positions matching TRBD1. The length of the CDR3 is 18 residues. Germline CDR1 and CDR2: MGHRA and YSYEKL. The V segment lost 0 bases and the J segment 5 bases; nucleotides outside the gene matches: 13. CDR3 loop: CASSQDFRQGIADNEQFF. In DNA form, the CDR3 reads TGCGCCAGCAGCCAAGATTTCCGACAGGGTATTGCCGACAATGAGCAGTTCTTC.

The gene calls are TRBV7-9 and TRBJ2-1; D may be TRBD1 (6 bases). This CDR3 comprises 14 residues. Trimming took 3 bases from V and 6 from J, leaving 12 bases between them. The germline gives CDR1 SEHNR, CDR2 FQNEAQ (reference sequence). This CDR3 is CASSLTTGRNEQFF. DNA of the CDR3: TGTGCCAGCAGCTTGACCACAGGGCGCAATGAGCAGTTCTTC.

The V call is TRBV4-2, the J call TRBJ2-1; 9 bases map to TRBD2. CDR1 and CDR2 from the germline V gene are LGHNA and YNFKEQ. The CDR3 is 16 amino acids. Trimming cost V 0 bases and J 8 bases; bases outside gene matches: 8. The CDR3 sequence is CASSQEGRGGPHEQFF. CDR3 in DNA: TGTGCCAGCAGCCAAGAAGGGCGGGGGGGCCCCCATGAGCAGTTCTTC.

This rearrangement joins TRBV9 to TRBJ1-3, with D perhaps matching TRBD1 (6 bases). CDR1 and CDR2 (germline): SGDLS, YYNGEE. The CDR3 spans 14 residues. Trimming took 3 bases from V and 1 from J, leaving 8 bases between them. The CDR3 region is CASSGQVSGNTIYF. The CDR3 nucleotides read TGTGCCAGCAGCGGACAGGTATCTGGAAACACCATATATTTT.

The J gene is TRBJ2-1, the V gene TRBV5-6; a weak D match, TRBD2 (6 bases). Per the germline V gene, CDR1 is SGHDT and CDR2 is YYEEEE. The CDR3 is made up of 16 amino acids. The V end lost 4 bases, the J end lost 7 bases, and 21 bases lay between the germline ends. CDR3 in DNA: TGTGCCAGCAGCAAAGGTGGGTACGGGAGCCTAAATGAGCAGTTCTTC. Encoded protein: CASSKGGYGSLNEQFF.

This sequence joins TRBV5-1 and TRBJ2-1, with 7 positions matching TRBD1. The trim removed 2 bases at V and 5 bases at J, leaving 4 bases unmatched. CDR3 size: 14 residues. Germline V gene data show CDR1 as SGHRS and CDR2 as YFSETQ. The CDR3 DNA sequence: TGCGCCAGCAGCTTAGGGACAGAAGACAATGAGCAGTTCTTC. Its translation is CASSLGTEDNEQFF.

CDR3 region: CASSLGGDDGNTIYF. CDR3 in DNA: TGTGCCAGCAGTTTAGGAGGGGATGACGGAAACACCATATATTTT. The chain combines TRBV28 with TRBJ1-3; weak D call: TRBD1 (5 bases). Germline V lookup: CDR1 MDHEN, CDR2 SYDVKM. Deletions cut 2 bases from V and 4 bases from J, with 12 bases between. The CDR3 has 15 amino acids.

The genes are TRBV19 and TRBJ2-5; D is possibly TRBD1 or TRBD2 (5 bases each). Judging by the DNA end, TRBJ2-7 fits better; the J call may be wrong. CDR3 length: 13 amino acids. Germline CDR1 LNHDA, CDR2 SQIVND (reference sequence). The CDR3 nucleotides are TGTGCCAGTAGTATTGGGGGCTCCTACGAGCAGTACTTC. This translates into CASSIGGSYEQYF.

The J gene is TRBJ1-1, the V gene TRBV2; a possible D gene is TRBD1 (6 bases). There are 12 residues in the CDR3. Germline values: CDR1 SNHLY, CDR2 FYNNEI. Trimming pared 6 bases from V and 5 bases from J, leaving 10 bases between. CDR3 sequence: CASRRGGTEAFF. CDR3 in DNA: TGTGCCAGCAGAAGGGGGGGGACTGAAGCTTTCTTT.

The gene calls are TRBV4-2 and TRBJ2-7, with TRBD2 matching over 11 bases. CDR1 is LGHNA and CDR2 is YNFKEQ in the germline V gene. The length of the CDR3 is 15 residues. The J segment lost 2 bases and the V segment lost 6 bases, leaving 6 bases of the junction unmatched. CDR3 coding DNA: TGTGCCAGCAGACCTGGGACTAGCGGAACCTACGAGCAGTACTTC. Its protein is CASRPGTSGTYEQYF.

This chain uses TRBV30 with TRBJ2-7; D unresolved. V was pared by 3 bases and J by 6 bases, with 21 bases between. The CDR3 covers 15 residues. The germline CDR1 and CDR2 sequences are GTSNPN and SVGIG (reference sequence). The CDR3 reads CAWSPTADHSSEQYF. CDR3 nucleotides: TGTGCCTGGAGCCCAACAGCCGATCACTCGTCCGAGCAGTACTTC.

This rearrangement joins TRBV27 to TRBJ1-6, with TRBD1 as a possible D gene (5 bases). Trimming removed 5 bases from V and 4 bases from J, with 18 bases in between. CDR1 is MNHEY and CDR2 is SMNVEV in the germline V gene (reference sequence). The CDR3 length is 17 residues. The CDR3 loop is CASSTWEGRPYNSPLHF. CDR3 DNA: TGTGCCAGCAGTACCTGGGAGGGGCGCCCTTATAATTCACCCCTCCACTTT.

The chain carries TRBV5-1 and TRBJ2-1; D is unresolved. The CDR3 is 11 residues long. V was clipped by 0 bases and J by 10 bases, with 5 bases between them. Germline CDR1 SGHRS, CDR2 YFSETQ. The CDR3 protein is CASSLGAEQFF. CDR3 bases: TGCGCCAGCAGCTTGGGGGCGGAGCAGTTCTTC.

The DNA of the CDR3 is TGCGCCAGCAGCTTGGCTGCGGACACTGAAGCTTTCTTT. Protein sequence: CASSLAADTEAFF. The chain joins TRBV5-1 to TRBJ1-1; D call uncertain. The CDR3 totals 13 residues. Looked up from germline, CDR1 is SGHRS and CDR2 is YFSETQ. V was clipped by 0 bases and J by 3 bases, with 6 bases between them.

The chain uses TRBV19 and TRBJ2-2, with 8 positions matching TRBD1. The CDR3 has 14 amino acids. V lost 4 bases, J lost 7 bases, and 5 bases stayed unmatched. Germline V gene data show CDR1 as LNHDA and CDR2 as SQIVND (reference sequence). The CDR3 loop is CASSKGQAVGELFF. The CDR3 DNA is TGTGCCAGTAGTAAGGGACAGGCGGTCGGGGAGCTGTTTTTT. Looking up the rest from reference TRBV19 and TRBJ2-2 gives the full variable domain: DGGITQSPKYLFRKEGQNVTLSCEQNLNHDAMYWYRQDPGQGLRLIYYSQIVNDFQKGDIAEGYSVSREKKESFPLTVTSAQKNPTAFYLCASSKGQAVGELFFGEGSRLTVL.

V usage is TRBV19 and J usage is TRBJ2-1, with 12 bases aligning to TRBD2. This CDR3 has 17 residues. Germline V CDR1 and CDR2: LNHDA, SQIVND (reference sequence). V was clipped by 5 bases and J by 10 bases; unmatched bases: 15. The CDR3 loop reads CASSVAELLAGGGEQFF. In nucleotides, the CDR3 is TGTGCCAGTAGTGTGGCCGAGTTACTAGCGGGAGGTGGGGAGCAGTTCTTC.

J is TRBJ1-2 and V is TRBV6-5, with D possibly being TRBD1 (5 bases). V gave up 5 bases and J gave up 6 bases, with 16 bases separating them. CDR1 MNHEY and CDR2 SVGAGI come from the germline V gene. The CDR3 contains 14 residues. CDR3 amino acids: CASSPGSLAHGYTF. DNA of the CDR3: TGTGCCAGCAGTCCAGGGTCCCTGGCGCATGGCTACACCTTC.

J is TRBJ1-2 and V is TRBV7-3; TRBD1 agrees at 12 bases. J gave up 3 bases and V 5 bases, and 16 bases lay outside the gene matches. Germline V gives CDR1 SGHTA, CDR2 FQGTGA. This CDR3 has 19 residues. The CDR3 loop reads CASSAIAGTGGRKDYGYTF. The DNA of the CDR3 is TGTGCCAGCAGCGCAATAGCCGGGACAGGGGGCAGAAAAGACTATGGCTACACCTTC.